Below, 21 T cell receptor beta chains from the same sample are listed, as sequenced in a study of neurological immune-mediated disorders. One entry per CDR3 protein results from TCRdb running MiXCR on the 5' RACE reads. The sample includes some 60,000 distinct CDR3 sequences, 3% to 4% of them seen just once. Material for sequencing was PBMCs. The origin of the receptors is a woman aged 45-60 years with multiple sclerosis.

This clonotype was observed many times. V usage is TRBV6-6 and J usage is TRBJ1-5; maybe TRBD1 (6 bases). The CDR3 spans 17 residues. CDR1 and CDR2 (germline): MNHNY, SVGAGI (reference sequence). V dropped 5 bases and J dropped 0 bases, with 17 bases sitting between them. Here the CDR3 DNA reads TGTGCCAGCAGTACCTTACCAACAGGGACTAGCAATCAGCCCCAGCATTTT. It encodes CASSTLPTGTSNQPQHF.

With regard to this clonotype: The junction shows a germline mismatch at one end, possibly a read error. The chain joins TRBV20-1 to TRBJ1-5; D is perhaps TRBD1 (5 bases). This CDR3 is built from 15 residues. CDR1 and CDR2 (germline): DFQATT, SNEGSKA (reference sequence). DNA for the CDR3: TGCAGTGCTAGAGATAGGGGTGGACGCAATCAGCCCCAGAATTTT. Encoded protein: CSARDRGGRNQPQNF.

This clonotype was picked up many times. The V and J genes are TRBV7-2 and TRBJ1-5; no clear D. V lost 5 bases, J lost 3 bases, and 11 bases lay in between. Germline loops: CDR1 SGHTA, CDR2 FQGNSA. This CDR3 is built from 14 residues. The CDR3 here is CASSPMPFNQPQHF. The CDR3, as DNA: TGTGCCAGCAGCCCTATGCCGTTCAATCAGCCCCAGCATTTT.

In this sample, this clonotype is medium-sized. The J gene is TRBJ1-6, the V gene TRBV20-1; TRBD1 matches at 9 bases. The CDR3 has 15 amino acids. CDR1 is DFQATT and CDR2 is SNEGSKA in the germline V gene (reference sequence). Germline trimming cut 5 bases from V and 6 bases from J; bases unmatched to any gene: 8. The CDR3 DNA is TGCAGTGCTCAGAGCGGGACAGGGATTAATTCACCCCTCCACTTT. This gives the protein CSAQSGTGINSPLHF.

This clonotype came up many times. CDR3 DNA: TGCGCCAGCAGCTTGGAGTGGGGCAGGGCAAATGAAGCTTTCTTT. It encodes CASSLEWGRANEAFF. This sequence joins TRBV5-1 and TRBJ1-1; the D gene is possibly TRBD1 (5 bases). This CDR3 is built from 15 residues. The V end was cut by 0 bases, the J end by 7 bases, with 16 bases between. Germline V gives CDR1 SGHRS, CDR2 YFSETQ.

This clonotype showed up just a few times. The V call is TRBV6-1, the J call TRBJ2-1; D is unclear. Per the germline V gene, CDR1 is MNHNS and CDR2 is SASEGT. The CDR3 runs to 11 residues. Between the trimmed V and J ends, which lost 8 bases and 4 bases, there was a span of 6 bases. The CDR3 nucleotides read TGTGCCAGCGTAGATTACAATGAGCAGTTCTTC. This translates into CASVDYNEQFF.

This clonotype was counted at least ten times. The CDR3 DNA sequence: TGTGCCAGCAGCTTAGCTAGCGGAAGCTCCTACAATGAGCAGTTCTTC. It encodes CASSLASGSSYNEQFF. The V gene is TRBV7-2, the J gene TRBJ2-1; D might be TRBD2 (6 bases). The CDR3 covers 16 residues. Looked up from germline, CDR1 is SGHTA and CDR2 is FQGNSA. Between the trimmed V and J ends, which lost 0 bases and 0 bases, there was a span of 9 bases.

This clonotype came up many times. This chain connects TRBV5-1 to TRBJ2-1; 7 bases are a match to TRBD2. The V gene end was trimmed by 0 bases and the J gene end by 6 bases; junction bases not matched to a gene: 6. The CDR3 loop spans 15 amino acids. Per germline, CDR1 SGHRS and CDR2 YFSETQ. CDR3 coding DNA: TGCGCCAGCAGCTTGGCGGCGGGAGCGGGCAATGAGCAGTTCTTC. Encoded protein: CASSLAAGAGNEQFF.

The sample holds many counts of this clonotype. This chain connects TRBV12-3 or TRBV12-4 to TRBJ2-1, with a tentative D call TRBD1 (8 bases). Trimming shortened V by 5 bases and J by 8 bases, and 19 bases separated the two germline ends. This CDR3 spans 15 amino acids. This CDR3 reads CASSPPGGGSYEQFF. The CDR3 coding sequence is TGTGCCAGCAGTCCCCCAGGGGGCGGGAGCTATGAGCAGTTCTTC.

This clonotype was seen ten or more times. The chain links TRBV5-5 to TRBJ1-2, with 7 positions matching TRBD1. In germline, CDR1 is SGHKS, CDR2 YYEKEE (reference sequence). This CDR3 is 14 amino acids long. V shed 4 bases, J shed 4 bases, and the junction held 7 bases outside the gene matches. This CDR3 reads CASSPEGAGYGYTF. The CDR3 region has the DNA TGTGCCAGCAGCCCGGAGGGGGCTGGCTATGGCTACACCTTC. Full variable domain (missing parts from reference TRBV5-5 and TRBJ1-2): DAGVTQSPTHLIKTRGQQVTLRCSPISGHKSVSWYQQVLGQGPQFIFQYYEKEERGRGNFPDRFSARQFPNYSSELNVNALLLGDSALYLCASSPEGAGYGYTFGSGTRLTVV.

This clonotype was seen many times. The J gene is TRBJ2-7, the V gene TRBV4-2, with 7 bases identical to TRBD2. This CDR3 has 19 residues. The V and J ends lost 0 bases and 3 bases, in that order; junction bases with no gene match: 17. Germline V gene data show CDR1 as LGHNA and CDR2 as YNFKEQ. DNA of the CDR3: TGTGCCAGCAGCCAAGAAGCGGGAACCGGGGTGGCTAGAGGCTACGAGCAGTACTTC. Its translation is CASSQEAGTGVARGYEQYF.

This clonotype was counted at least ten times. This chain joins TRBV7-8 and TRBJ1-1; D unclear. Germline CDR1 and CDR2: SGHVS and FQNEAQ. The germline V and J ends were trimmed by 4 bases and 1 base, with 16 bases remaining between them. The CDR3 length is 16 residues. CDR3 nucleotides: TGTGCCAGCAGCTCCCTGAGCAGGCCTAGGAACACTGAAGCTTTCTTT. Residues: CASSSLSRPRNTEAFF.

Ten or more counts support this clonotype. V gene TRBV24-1 combines with J gene TRBJ2-1, with 11 bases lining up with TRBD1. The CDR3 length is 17 residues. CDR1 KGHDR and CDR2 SFDVKD come from the germline V gene. Trimming took 3 bases from V and 7 from J; bases not matched to a gene: 10. The CDR3 loop reads CATSDRKPGQGVNEQFF. The CDR3 nucleotides are TGTGCCACCAGTGATCGTAAACCGGGACAGGGGGTTAATGAGCAGTTCTTC.

At least ten counts were recorded for this clonotype. The CDR3 is CASSLGQGAQNTQYF. The CDR3 DNA follows: TGCGCCAGCAGCTTGGGACAGGGGGCGCAAAATACGCAGTATTTT. This sequence joins TRBV5-1 and TRBJ2-3; 10 bases fit TRBD1. The V gene's germline CDR1 is SGHRS and CDR2 YFSETQ. This CDR3 has 15 residues. The V segment lost 0 bases and the J segment 7 bases; nucleotides outside the gene matches: 5.

This clonotype has at least ten counts. V and J are TRBV12-3 or TRBV12-4 and TRBJ2-7; TRBD1 is a possible D gene (6 bases). The CDR3 contains 12 residues. Between the trimmed V and J ends, which lost 6 bases and 6 bases, there was a span of 12 bases. Written as DNA, the CDR3 is TGTGCCAGCAGCTCAGGGGTAAGCGAGCAGTACTTC. Encoded protein: CASSSGVSEQYF.

This clonotype occurred many times. The V and J genes are TRBV27 and TRBJ2-7, with 7 nucleotides matching TRBD2. V was pared by 6 bases and J by 6 bases, with 11 bases of the junction left unmatched. Per germline, CDR1 MNHEY and CDR2 SMNVEV (reference sequence). The CDR3 extends over 14 amino acids. CDR3 coding DNA: TGTGCCAGCAGCCCCCGTGCGGGAGACGCCGAGCAGTACTTC. It translates to CASSPRAGDAEQYF.

This clonotype has at least ten counts. The chain couples TRBV7-9 to TRBJ1-3, with TRBD1 matching 8 bases. The V gene end was trimmed by 5 bases and the J gene end by 1 base; junction bases not matched to a gene: 4. The CDR3 totals 15 residues. Germline-derived CDR1 and CDR2 are SEHNR and FQNEAQ (reference sequence). CDR3 sequence reads: CASSPQGASGNTIYF. CDR3 DNA sequence: TGTGCCAGCAGCCCCCAGGGGGCGTCTGGAAACACCATATATTTT.

Many counts were recorded for this clonotype. The chain employs TRBV10-3 and TRBJ1-2; a possible D gene is TRBD1 (5 bases). Deletions cut 8 bases from V and 8 bases from J, with 18 bases between. Germline CDR1 reads ENHRY; CDR2 reads SYGVKD. There are 13 residues in the CDR3. CDR3 amino acids: CAIRLGETAGYTF. CDR3 DNA: TGTGCCATCCGTTTAGGGGAAACAGCGGGCTACACCTTC.

There are many counts of this clonotype. This chain joins TRBV11-2 and TRBJ1-1; D is uncertain. Germline V gene data show CDR1 as SGHAT and CDR2 as FQNNGV. The CDR3 has 13 amino acids. V lost 1 base and J 0 bases, leaving 3 bases between the germline ends. Here the CDR3 reads CASSLALNTEAFF. In DNA form, the CDR3 reads TGTGCCAGCAGCTTAGCTTTGAACACTGAAGCTTTCTTT.

This clonotype has at least ten counts. This may be a read error, as it is one base from a much larger clone. The chain uses TRBV7-9 and TRBJ2-7, with no clear D. V lost 5 bases, J lost 5 bases, and 16 bases lay in between. The CDR3 extends over 14 amino acids. CDR1 and CDR2 from the germline V gene are SEHNR and FQNEAQ (reference sequence). CDR3 protein: CASSPGLTADEQYF. CDR3 sequence (DNA): TGTGCCAGCAGCCCCGGTCTGACGGCCGACGAGCAGTACTTC.

This clonotype has a handful of counts. The gene calls are TRBV15 and TRBJ2-7; no firm D call. Trimming left V 3 bases short and J 5 bases short, with 17 bases between. Per germline, CDR1 LNHNV and CDR2 YYDKDF (reference sequence). The CDR3 is 15 amino acids. The chain's CDR3 is CATSRAEGRMDEQYF. In DNA, the CDR3 is TGTGCCACCAGCAGGGCCGAAGGTAGGATGGACGAGCAGTACTTC. Variable domain in full (rest from reference TRBV15 and TRBJ2-7): DAMVIQNPRYQVTQFGKPVTLSCSQTLNHNVMYWYQQKSSQAPKLLFHYYDKDFNNEADTPDNFQSRRPNTSFCFLDIRSPGLGDTAMYLCATSRAEGRMDEQYFGPGTRLTVT.